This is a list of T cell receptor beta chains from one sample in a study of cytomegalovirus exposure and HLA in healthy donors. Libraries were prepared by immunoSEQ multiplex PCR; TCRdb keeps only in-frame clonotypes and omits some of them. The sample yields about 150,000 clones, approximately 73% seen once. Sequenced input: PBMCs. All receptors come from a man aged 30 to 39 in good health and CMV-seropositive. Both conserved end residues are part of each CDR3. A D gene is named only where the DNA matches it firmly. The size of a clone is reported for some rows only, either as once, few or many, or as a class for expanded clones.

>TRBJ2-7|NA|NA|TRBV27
CASSPRQDFPYEQYF
TGTGCCAGCAGTCCTCGACAGGATTTTCCCTACGAGCAGTACTTC
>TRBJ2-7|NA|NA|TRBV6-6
CASSSAYEQYF
TGTGCCAGCAGTTCGGCCTACGAGCAGTACTTC
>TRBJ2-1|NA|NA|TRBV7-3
CASSPTGNLYNEQFF
TGTGCCAGCAGCCCCACAGGGAATCTGTACAATGAGCAGTTCTTC
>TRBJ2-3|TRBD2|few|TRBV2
CASSDRLAGATDTQYF
TGTGCCAGCAGTGACCGACTAGCGGGAGCGACAGATACGCAGTATTTT
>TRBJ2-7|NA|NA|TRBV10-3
CAIRGRPPNEQYF
TGTGCCATCAGGGGGAGGCCGCCTAACGAGCAGTACTTC
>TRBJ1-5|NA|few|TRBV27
CASSLRGQPQHF
TGTGCCAGCAGTTTACGAGGGCAGCCCCAGCATTTT
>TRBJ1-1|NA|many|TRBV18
CASPHGRSQIF
TGTGCCAGCCCCCACGGCAGGTCCCAAATCTTT
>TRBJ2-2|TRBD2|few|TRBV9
CASSVGRGLAKNTGELFF
TGTGCCAGCAGCGTAGGTCGTGGACTAGCGAAGAACACCGGGGAGCTGTTTTTT
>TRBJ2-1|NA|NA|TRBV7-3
CASSLSSSYNEQFF
TGTGCCAGCAGCTTAAGCAGCTCCTACAATGAGCAGTTCTTC
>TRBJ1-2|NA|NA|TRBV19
CASTGGFYGYTF
TGTGCCAGTACCGGAGGGTTCTATGGCTACACCTTC
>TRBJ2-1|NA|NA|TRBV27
CASTLRGGQVEQFF
TGTGCCAGCACCCTAAGGGGGGGGCAGGTAGAGCAGTTCTTC
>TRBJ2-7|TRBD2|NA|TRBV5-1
CAIKSGTTYEQYF
TGCGCCATCAAAAGCGGGACCACCTACGAGCAGTACTTC
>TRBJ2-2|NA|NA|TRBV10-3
CAMRAEHANTGELFF
TGTGCCATGAGGGCGGAGCACGCGAACACCGGGGAGCTGTTTTTT
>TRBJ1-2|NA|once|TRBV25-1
CASSGVGTPTNYGYTF
TGTGCCAGCAGTGGGGTAGGGACTCCAACTAACTATGGCTACACCTTC
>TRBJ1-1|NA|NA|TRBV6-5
CASSSRQVLNTEAFF
TGTGCCAGCAGTTCCAGACAGGTTCTGAACACTGAAGCTTTCTTT
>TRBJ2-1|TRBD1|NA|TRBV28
CASSRLQGAFEQFF
TGTGCCAGCAGTCGGCTACAGGGGGCGTTTGAGCAGTTCTTC
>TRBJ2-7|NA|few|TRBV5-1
CASSSLAGSGSYEQYF
TGCGCCAGCAGCTCCTTGGCGGGGTCGGGCTCCTACGAGCAGTACTTC
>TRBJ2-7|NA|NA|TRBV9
CASSVGSSYEQYF
TGTGCCAGCAGCGTAGGTAGCTCCTACGAGCAGTACTTC
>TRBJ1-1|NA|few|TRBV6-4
CASSEGGGAKAFF
TGTGCCAGCAGTGAAGGGGGGGGCGCAAAGGCTTTCTTT
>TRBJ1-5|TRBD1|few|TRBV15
CATRGGMVRNQPQHF
TGTGCCACCAGAGGGGGCATGGTGAGGAATCAGCCCCAGCATTTT
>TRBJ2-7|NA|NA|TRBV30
CAWSVTGRGRYEQYF
TGTGCCTGGAGTGTCACTGGCAGGGGTCGCTACGAGCAGTACTTC
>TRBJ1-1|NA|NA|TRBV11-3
CASSLSPWGRGNTEAFF
TGTGCCAGCAGCTTATCCCCTTGGGGTAGGGGGAACACTGAAGCTTTCTTT
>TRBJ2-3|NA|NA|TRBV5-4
CASSAQGAHQDTQYF
TGTGCCAGCAGCGCCCAAGGGGCGCATCAAGATACGCAGTATTTT
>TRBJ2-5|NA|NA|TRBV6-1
CASSDLGPYQETQYF
TGTGCCAGCAGTGATTTGGGGCCGTACCAAGAGACCCAGTACTTC
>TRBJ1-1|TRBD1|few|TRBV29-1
CSEAGQMNTEAFF
TGCAGCGAGGCGGGACAGATGAACACTGAAGCTTTCTTT
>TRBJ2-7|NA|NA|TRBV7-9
CASSPNRVLGTYEQYF
TGTGCCAGCAGCCCTAACAGGGTTTTGGGCACCTACGAGCAGTACTTC
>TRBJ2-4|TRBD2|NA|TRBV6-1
CASSVSGSNIQYF
TGTGCCAGCAGCGTGAGCGGGAGTAACATTCAGTACTTC
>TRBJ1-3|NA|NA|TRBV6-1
CASSIEISGNTIYF
TGTGCCAGCAGTATCGAGATCTCTGGAAACACCATATATTTT
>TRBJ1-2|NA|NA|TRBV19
CASSRSGVNYGYTF
TGTGCCAGTAGTAGATCCGGGGTTAACTATGGCTACACCTTC
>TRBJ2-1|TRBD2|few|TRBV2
CASSARLLAGGPNEQFF
TGTGCCAGCAGCGCCCGCCTTCTAGCGGGAGGGCCCAATGAGCAGTTCTTC
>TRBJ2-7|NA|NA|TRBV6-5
CASSYSTAEIYEQYF
TGTGCCAGCAGTTACTCGACGGCGGAGATCTACGAGCAGTACTTC
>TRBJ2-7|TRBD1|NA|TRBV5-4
CASSIVGQVWEQYF
TGTGCCAGCAGCATCGTTGGACAGGTCTGGGAGCAGTACTTC